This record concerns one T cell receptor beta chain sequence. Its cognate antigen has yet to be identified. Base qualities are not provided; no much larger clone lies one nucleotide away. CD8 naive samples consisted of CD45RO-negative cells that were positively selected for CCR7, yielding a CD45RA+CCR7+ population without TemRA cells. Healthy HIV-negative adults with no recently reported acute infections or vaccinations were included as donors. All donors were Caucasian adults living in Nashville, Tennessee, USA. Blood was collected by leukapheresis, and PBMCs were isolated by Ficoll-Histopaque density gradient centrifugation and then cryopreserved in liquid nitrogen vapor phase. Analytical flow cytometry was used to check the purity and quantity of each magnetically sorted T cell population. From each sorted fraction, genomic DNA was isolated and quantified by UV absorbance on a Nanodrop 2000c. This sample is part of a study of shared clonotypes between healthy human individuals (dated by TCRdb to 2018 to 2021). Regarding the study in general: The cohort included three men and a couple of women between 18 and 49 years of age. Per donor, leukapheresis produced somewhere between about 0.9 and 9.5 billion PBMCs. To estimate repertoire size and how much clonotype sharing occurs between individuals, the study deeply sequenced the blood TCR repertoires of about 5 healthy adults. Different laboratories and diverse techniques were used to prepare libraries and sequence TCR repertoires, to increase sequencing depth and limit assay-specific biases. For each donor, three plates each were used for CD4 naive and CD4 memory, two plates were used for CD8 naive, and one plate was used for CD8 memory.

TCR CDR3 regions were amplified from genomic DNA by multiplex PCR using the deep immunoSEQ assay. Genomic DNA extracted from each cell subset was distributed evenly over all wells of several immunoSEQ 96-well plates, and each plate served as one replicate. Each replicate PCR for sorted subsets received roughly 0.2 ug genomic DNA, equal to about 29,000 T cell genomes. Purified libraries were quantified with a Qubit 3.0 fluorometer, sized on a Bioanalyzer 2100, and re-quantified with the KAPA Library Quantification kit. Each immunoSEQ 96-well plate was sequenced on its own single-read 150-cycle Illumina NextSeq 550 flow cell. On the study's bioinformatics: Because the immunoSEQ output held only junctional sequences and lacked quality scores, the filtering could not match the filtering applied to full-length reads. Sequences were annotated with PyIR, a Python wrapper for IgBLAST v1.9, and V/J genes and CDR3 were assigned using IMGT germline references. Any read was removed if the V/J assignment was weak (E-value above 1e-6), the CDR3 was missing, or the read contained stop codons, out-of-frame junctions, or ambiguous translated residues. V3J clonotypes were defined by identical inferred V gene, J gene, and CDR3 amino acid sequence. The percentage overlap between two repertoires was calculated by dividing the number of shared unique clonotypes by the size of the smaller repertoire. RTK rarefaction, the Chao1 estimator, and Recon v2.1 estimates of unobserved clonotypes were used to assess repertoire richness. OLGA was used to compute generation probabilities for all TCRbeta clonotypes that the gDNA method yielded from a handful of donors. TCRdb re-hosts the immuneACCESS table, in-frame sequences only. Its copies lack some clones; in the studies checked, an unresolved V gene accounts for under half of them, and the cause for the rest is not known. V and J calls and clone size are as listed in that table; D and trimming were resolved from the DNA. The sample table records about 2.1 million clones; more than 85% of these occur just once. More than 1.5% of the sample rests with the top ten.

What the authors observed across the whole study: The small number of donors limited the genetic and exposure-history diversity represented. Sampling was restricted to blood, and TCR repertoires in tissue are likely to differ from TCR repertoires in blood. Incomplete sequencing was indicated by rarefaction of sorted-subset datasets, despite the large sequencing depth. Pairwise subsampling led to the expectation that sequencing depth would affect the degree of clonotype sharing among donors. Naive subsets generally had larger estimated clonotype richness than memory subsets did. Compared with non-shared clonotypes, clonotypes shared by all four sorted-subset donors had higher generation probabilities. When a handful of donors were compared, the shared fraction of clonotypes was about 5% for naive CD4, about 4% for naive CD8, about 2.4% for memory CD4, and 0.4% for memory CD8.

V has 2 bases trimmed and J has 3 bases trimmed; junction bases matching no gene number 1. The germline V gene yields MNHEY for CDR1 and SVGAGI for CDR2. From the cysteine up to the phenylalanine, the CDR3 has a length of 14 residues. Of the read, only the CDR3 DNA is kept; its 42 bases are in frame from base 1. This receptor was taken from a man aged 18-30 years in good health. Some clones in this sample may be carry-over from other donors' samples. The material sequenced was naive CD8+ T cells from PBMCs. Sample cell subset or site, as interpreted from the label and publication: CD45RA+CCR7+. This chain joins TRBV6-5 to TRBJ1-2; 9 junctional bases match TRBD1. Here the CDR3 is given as CASSYGTGHYGYTF. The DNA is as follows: TGTGCCAGCAGTTACGGGACAGGGCACTATGGCTACACCTTC.